Each of the 27 T cell receptor beta chains below was sequenced from the same sample in a study of cytomegalovirus exposure and HLA in healthy donors. Researchers ran the PCR with 60 Vbeta and 13 Jbeta primers. Profiled with immunoSEQ multiplex PCR; TCRdb holds only in-frame clones, not every one. Recorded here are some 110,000 clones; the top ten clones represent around 7%. Sequenced sample: PBMCs. Receptors originate from a middle-aged man in good health and CMV-seropositive.

The chain combines TRBV19 with TRBJ1-3; D might be TRBD1 (6 bases). V lost 4 bases, J lost 0 bases, and 10 bases lay in between. The CDR3 totals 15 residues. Looked up from germline, CDR1 is LNHDA and CDR2 is SQIVND (reference sequence). Here the CDR3 DNA reads TGTGCCAGTAGTACTGGACAGAGCTCTGGAAACACCATATATTTT. It specifies CASSTGQSSGNTIYF.

The V gene is TRBV7-2, the J gene TRBJ1-1; possibly TRBD1 for D (5 bases). With 3 bases removed from V and 1 base from J, the gap between germline ends came to 9 bases. CDR3 length: 14 residues. CDR1 and CDR2 (germline): SGHTA, FQGNSA. CDR3 sequence (DNA): TGTGCCAGCAGCTTGGACATCAGGAACACTGAAGCTTTCTTT. This encodes CASSLDIRNTEAFF. Variable domain in full (rest from reference TRBV7-2 and TRBJ1-1): GAGVSQSPSNKVTEKGKDVELRCDPISGHTALYWYRQSLGQGLEFLIYFQGNSAPDKSGLPSDRFSAERTGGSVSTLTIQRTQQEDSAVYLCASSLDIRNTEAFFGQGTRLTVV.

The chain has TRBV6-4 and TRBJ2-1; 14 nucleotides line up with TRBD2. Germline trimming cut 6 bases from V and 8 bases from J; bases unmatched to any gene: 6. The CDR3 has 15 residues. Germline CDR1 reads MRHNA; CDR2 reads SNTAGT. The CDR3 loop is CASRGTSGSSDEQFF. In nucleotides, the CDR3 is TGTGCCAGCAGGGGGACTAGCGGGAGTAGCGATGAGCAGTTCTTC.

CDR3 sequence reads: CASSYEGATDTQYF. The CDR3, as DNA: TGTGCCAGCAGCTACGAGGGGGCCACAGATACGCAGTATTTT. V and J are TRBV7-3 and TRBJ2-3, with 7 bases that match TRBD1. CDR3 size: 14 residues. J was trimmed by 2 bases and V by 4 bases; bases with no gene match: 3. The V gene's germline CDR1 is SGHTA and CDR2 FQGTGA.

This rearrangement joins TRBV28 to TRBJ2-7; 11 positions agree with TRBD1. V gave up 6 bases and J gave up 4 bases; unmatched junction bases: 11. The germline V gene encodes CDR1 MDHEN and CDR2 SYDVKM. The length of the CDR3 is 16 residues. The CDR3 sequence is CASRGQGGVAGYEQYF. The CDR3 DNA is TGTGCCAGCAGGGGACAGGGGGGGGTAGCGGGGTACGAGCAGTACTTC.

V and J are TRBV9 and TRBJ2-1, with D perhaps TRBD1 (6 bases). Germline loops: CDR1 SGDLS, CDR2 YYNGEE. The CDR3 totals 15 residues. V shed 0 bases and J shed 1 base, with 8 bases lying between them. The CDR3 nucleotides read TGTGCCAGCAGCGTAGCAGGGGAATCCTACAATGAGCAGTTCTTC. Its protein product is CASSVAGESYNEQFF.

J is TRBJ2-6 and V is TRBV7-3, with a tentative D call TRBD2 (5 bases). The CDR3 totals 18 residues. From germline, CDR1 is SGHTA and CDR2 FQGTGA. Trimming cost V 1 base and J 1 base, with 14 bases left between them. CDR3 bases: TGTGCCAGCAGCTTAAAAGCCCAGCCGGGGTCTGGGGCCAACGTCCTGACTTTC. Translated: CASSLKAQPGSGANVLTF.

The chain recombines TRBV11-2 with TRBJ2-2; tentative D call: TRBD2 (6 bases). Trimming shortened V by 5 bases and J by 1 base, and 8 bases separated the two germline ends. CDR3 length equals 14 residues. Germline V CDR1 and CDR2: SGHAT, FQNNGV. This CDR3 is CASSPAGNTGELFF. The CDR3 coding sequence is TGTGCCAGCAGCCCAGCGGGGAACACCGGGGAGCTGTTTTTT.

J is TRBJ1-5 and V is TRBV28; tentatively, D is TRBD1 (6 bases). V was cut by 5 bases and J by 7 bases, with 18 bases left in between. The germline CDR1 and CDR2 sequences are MDHEN and SYDVKM. The CDR3 length is 15 residues. DNA of the CDR3: TGTGCCAGCAGTCCCACCGACAAGGGGGTACAGCCCCAGCATTTT. Translation: CASSPTDKGVQPQHF. The full variable domain, its missing parts supplied by reference TRBV28 and TRBJ1-5, is DVKVTQSSRYLVKRTGEKVFLECVQDMDHENMFWYRQDPGLGLRLIYFSYDVKMKEKGDIPEGYSVSREKKERFSLILESASTNQTSMYLCASSPTDKGVQPQHFGDGTRLSIL.

The chain is built from TRBV18 and TRBJ2-7; 9 nucleotides line up with TRBD1. This CDR3 contains 15 residues. V was pared by 6 bases and J by 5 bases, with 11 bases of the junction left unmatched. The germline gives CDR1 KGHSH, CDR2 LQKENI. CDR3 bases: TGTGCCAGCTCGTCGACCGGGACAGGGTCGAACGAGCAGTACTTC. Protein sequence: CASSSTGTGSNEQYF.

The chain links TRBV6-5 to TRBJ1-5, with 10 nucleotides matching TRBD1. Trimming took 7 bases from V and 9 from J; bases not matched to a gene: 12. Germline CDR1 is MNHEY and CDR2 is SVGAGI. The CDR3 consists of 15 residues. The CDR3 sequence is CASTYSWDRGTPQHF. The DNA of the CDR3 is TGTGCCAGCACCTACTCATGGGACAGGGGCACGCCCCAGCATTTT.

In regard to this clone: The junction does not match germline at one end; this may be a read error. V is TRBV6-6 and J is TRBJ2-1; TRBD1 matches 7 bases. The germline V gene encodes CDR1 MNHNY and CDR2 SVGAGI (reference sequence). CDR3 length: 15 residues. CDR3 sequence reads: CASKGTALSFNEQFF. DNA for the CDR3: TGTGCCAGCAAAGGGACAGCCTTATCCTTCAATGAGCAGTTCTTC.

Written as DNA, the CDR3 is TGTGCCAGCAGCGTATTAAGGGGGCGGGACACTGAAGCTTTCTTT. Translation: CASSVLRGRDTEAFF. This chain joins TRBV9 and TRBJ1-1; 7 nucleotides align to TRBD1. Germline CDR1 is SGDLS and CDR2 is YYNGEE. This CDR3 contains 15 residues. Trimming at V came to 1 base and at J to 3 bases, leaving 6 bases not matched to a gene. Based on the CDR3 plus reference TRBV9 and TRBJ1-1, the full variable domain is DSGVTQTPKHLITATGQRVTLRCSPRSGDLSVYWYQQSLDQGLQFLIQYYNGEERAKGNILERFSAQQFPDLHSELNLSSLELGDSALYFCASSVLRGRDTEAFFGQGTRLTVV.

The V and J genes are TRBV11-2 and TRBJ2-7; 7 bases align to TRBD1. The trim removed 2 bases at V and 6 bases at J, leaving 7 bases unmatched. Germline CDR1 SGHAT, CDR2 FQNNGV. The CDR3 has 14 amino acids. The CDR3 region is CASSLTQDRAEQYF. In nucleotides, the CDR3 is TGTGCCAGCAGCTTAACCCAAGACAGGGCCGAGCAGTACTTC.

The chain has TRBV5-4 and TRBJ2-7, with TRBD1 as a possible D gene (6 bases). The CDR3 extends over 15 amino acids. V was trimmed by 0 bases and J by 2 bases, leaving 12 bases between them. Germline V lookup: CDR1 SGHNT, CDR2 YYREEE (reference sequence). The DNA for the CDR3 is TGTGCCAGCAGCTTGGCCCAGGGGTTCACCTACGAGCAGTACTTC. It translates to CASSLAQGFTYEQYF.

This chain uses TRBV19 with TRBJ2-1, with 7 bases identical to TRBD2. The length of the CDR3 is 13 residues. V trimming: 3 bases; J trimming: 7 bases; junction bases outside the gene matches: 3. The germline gives CDR1 LNHDA, CDR2 SQIVND (reference sequence). In DNA form, the CDR3 reads TGTGCCAGTAGTATTGGGGGGGGAAATGAGCAGTTCTTC. Its translation is CASSIGGGNEQFF.

The CDR3 DNA sequence: TGTGCCAGCTCACCGGGACTCGGGCGGGATACGCAGTATTTT. Amino acids: CASSPGLGRDTQYF. The genes are TRBV18 and TRBJ2-3; D might be TRBD2 (6 bases). Germline-derived CDR1 and CDR2 are KGHSH and LQKENI. Trimming cost V 3 bases and J 6 bases, with 13 bases left between them. The CDR3 consists of 14 residues.

The rearrangement links TRBV28 to TRBJ2-7, with TRBD1 as a possible D gene (6 bases). V was clipped by 6 bases and J by 0 bases, with 18 bases between them. Per germline, CDR1 MDHEN and CDR2 SYDVKM. The CDR3 has 16 amino acids. This CDR3 reads CASSTIYRVLSYEQYF. The CDR3 DNA sequence: TGTGCCAGCAGCACCATATACAGGGTCCTCTCCTACGAGCAGTACTTC.

The chain joins TRBV28 to TRBJ2-1; 13 bases line up with TRBD2. J lost 10 bases, V lost 5 bases, and 8 bases had no gene match. This CDR3 is built from 15 residues. Germline V gene sequence: CDR1 MDHEN, CDR2 SYDVKM. The CDR3 DNA is TGTGCCAGCAGTGTACTAGCGGGAGGGCCGGGGGAGCAGTTCTTC. This sequence encodes CASSVLAGGPGEQFF.

The V and J genes are TRBV6-1 and TRBJ2-1, with a weak D call TRBD1 (5 bases). With 4 bases removed from V and 8 bases from J, the gap between germline ends came to 9 bases. There are 12 residues in the CDR3. CDR1 and CDR2 from the germline V gene are MNHNS and SASEGT. Here the CDR3 DNA reads TGTGCCAGCAGTGGGGGCTCGGATGAGCAGTTCTTC. This translates into CASSGGSDEQFF.

With regard to this clone: One end of the junction is discordant with germline, which a read error may explain. The V call is TRBV10-3, the J call TRBJ2-5; possible D gene TRBD1, 6 bases. Germline values: CDR1 ENHRY, CDR2 SYGVKD. The CDR3 sequence is 12 residues long. The CDR3 DNA is TGTGCCACCACGGACAGCCTAGAGGCCCAGTACTTC. The encoded protein is CATTDSLEAQYF.

The rearrangement uses TRBV27 and TRBJ2-3, with D possibly matching TRBD2 (7 bases). The V and J ends lost 6 bases and 10 bases respectively, with 29 bases between them. The length of the CDR3 is 17 residues. Germline assignment: CDR1 MNHEY and CDR2 SMNVEV (reference sequence). CDR3 nucleotide sequence: TGTGCCAGCAGGTCGGGGGGCGGGAGTAGGGAGGGACGGGCGCAGTATTTT. Protein: CASRSGGGSREGRAQYF.

The chain joins TRBV5-5 to TRBJ2-7, with TRBD1 as a possible D gene (5 bases). Trimming cost V 0 bases and J 3 bases, with 13 bases left between them. The CDR3 consists of 15 residues. Germline CDR1 is SGHKS and CDR2 is YYEKEE (reference sequence). This chain's CDR3 is CASSLGPGRNYEQYF. The CDR3 nucleotides are TGTGCCAGCAGCTTGGGTCCAGGGCGGAACTACGAGCAGTACTTC.

The chain has TRBV7-2 and TRBJ2-1, with TRBD2 identical over 10 bases. CDR1 and CDR2 (germline): SGHTA, FQGNSA. J lost 10 bases, V lost 0 bases, and 9 bases had no gene match. This CDR3 comprises 16 residues. CDR3 amino acids: CASSLALAGVRGEQFF. The CDR3 DNA is TGTGCCAGCAGCTTAGCTCTAGCGGGAGTCAGGGGAGAGCAGTTCTTC.

This sequence joins TRBV5-6 and TRBJ2-7; 9 nucleotides match TRBD1. The CDR3 has 15 residues. Germline V lookup: CDR1 SGHDT, CDR2 YYEEEE. Losses at the gene ends were 1 base for V and 5 bases for J; bases not matched to a gene: 7. The CDR3 bases are TGTGCCAGCAGCTTGCAGGGACAGGGCGACCACGAGCAGTACTTC. It codes for CASSLQGQGDHEQYF.

The chain has TRBV9 and TRBJ2-2; 10 nucleotides align to TRBD2. This CDR3 contains 17 residues. Germline assignment: CDR1 SGDLS and CDR2 YYNGEE. Trimming at V came to 0 bases and at J to 6 bases, leaving 8 bases not matched to a gene. The CDR3 loop is CASSVASGRAFSGELFF. In DNA form, the CDR3 reads TGTGCCAGCAGCGTAGCGAGCGGGAGGGCCTTTTCCGGGGAGCTGTTTTTT.

This chain links TRBV19 with TRBJ2-5; 13 bases are a match to TRBD2. Germline V gene lookup returns CDR1 LNHDA and CDR2 SQIVND (reference sequence). The ends lost 4 bases at V and 5 bases at J; junction bases unmatched: 4. CDR3 length: 15 amino acids. The CDR3 spells CASSTGLAGTETQYF. CDR3 in DNA: TGTGCCAGTAGTACGGGACTAGCGGGAACGGAGACCCAGTACTTC.